The subject of this entry is one T cell receptor beta chain. The data originate from a study of shared clonotypes between healthy human individuals. Researchers ran the assay at a deep level. Every immunoSEQ plate was one replicate of a subset's evenly spread DNA. Method: immunoSEQ multiplex PCR; TCRdb's copy keeps in-frame clones and lacks some. The repertoire has 1.4 million or so clones, 98% of them found once; the top ten carry approximately 0.4%. The CDR3 runs to 20 residues. Germline V gene sequence: CDR1 SGHDN, CDR2 FVKESK. V lost 0 bases and J lost 8; bases outside the gene matches: 24. The receptor's source is a man aged 25 to 45 in good health. Sequencing input: naive CD4+ T cells sorted from blood. Subset reported: CD45RA+ positively selected. The genes are TRBV14 and TRBJ1-2; 7 nucleotides align to TRBD1. The CDR3 DNA sequence: TGTGCCAGCAGCCAAGATCGCTCGAACCGGGACAGCCCTCTTCCGAGGGGCTACACCTTC. Its protein is CASSQDRSNRDSPLPRGYTF.